The present TCR beta chain was sequenced within a study of CXCR3-negative and CXCR3-positive naive CD8 T cells. Study conclusions and caveats: Naive CXCR3-negative and CXCR3-positive cells had similar TRBV-TRBJ usage; memory differed. Hydrophobicity was higher for TRB CDR3s found in CXCR3-positive naive cells than in CXCR3-negative naive cells.

The authors made the TRB cDNA libraries by 5' RACE using UMI labels. TCRdb reworked the 5' RACE reads into one entry per CDR3 protein, no DNA. This table lists 150,000 to 160,000 distinct CDR3 sequences. CD8+ T cell subsets were each sorted in triplicate, 300,000 to 350,000 cells apiece. Naive cells were sorted as CD45RO-, CCR7+, CD27+ and CD95-. The germline CDR1 and CDR2 sequences are MNHEY and SVGEGT. The CDR3 covers 13 residues. Note on this clonotype: Its target is unknown.

This chain connects TRBV6-2 or TRBV6-3 to TRBJ2-7; the TCRdb call, TRBD1, lacks DNA for checking. The sequenced sample was naive CXCR3+ CD8+ T cells from blood. Documented subset: CD45RO-CCR7+CD27+CD95- naive CD8+ T cells expressing CXCR3 (TNR3+). The TCR was taken from a human donor in good health. Some clones in this sample may be carry-over from other donors' samples. This chain's CDR3 is CASTRGLPREQYF.